In this sample, the clone carrying this TCR beta chain turned up once. Its antigen is as yet unknown. These data belong to a study of siplizumab effects on memory and regulatory T cells. Study-level findings and limits: A major contribution to the alloresponse seemed to be made by naive T cells, which seemed more diverse than memory cells. In roughly 75-95% of proliferating CD4+ or CD8+ clones, a naive or memory phenotype could not be assigned. Proliferating siplizumab-culture Tregs lacked confirmation of suppressive function. Siplizumab produced a significant drop in alloreactive sequences attributable to unstimulated CD4+ memory cells.

V shed 5 bases and J shed 0 bases, with 13 bases lying between them. Germline CDR1 SGHAT, CDR2 FQNNGV. The CDR3 totals 15 residues. TCRdb's table, derived via immunoSEQ multiplex PCR, lists solely in-frame clones and lacks some. The profile shows more than 85,000 clones, 90% to 95% of them singletons. Sequences were obtained from Tregs sorted from blood. The genes are TRBV11-2 and TRBJ1-1; D perhaps matches TRBD1 (5 bases). The TCR was taken from a human donor in good health. DNA of the CDR3: TGTGCCAGCAGCCTTAGACAGCATATGAACACTGAAGCTTTCTTT. It translates to CASSLRQHMNTEAFF.